The rows below give T cell receptor beta chains drawn from one sample of a study of blood T cell repertoires in COVID-19. The method was immunoSEQ multiplex PCR; TCRdb's version includes in-frame clones alone and lacks a portion of them. The sample includes roughly 350,000 clones, about 85% of them seen just once. Sequencing was done on a sample of peripheral blood. All receptors derive from a woman aged 18-29 years with acute or convalescent COVID-19. Both conserved end residues are trimmed from each CDR3.

TRBV5-1 ASSSGPSGNEQF
TRBV5-4 ASSLNLAGAANIQY
TRBV12-3/TRBV12-4 ASTTGVISPLH
TRBV2 ASSELKRQGTYGYT
TRBV6-5 ASSYDPGRGNSPLH
TRBV14 ASSFGTDLNEKLF
TRBV6-5 ASSDGQGWEQF
TRBV7-9 ASRELQGKGTEAF
TRBV28 ASSFGNPGEQY
TRBV21-1 ASSKTDVPTKDIQY
TRBV7-9 ASTSGGPTDTQY
TRBV28 ASRSGSASYNEQF
TRBV6-5 ASFEGVGTDTQY
TRBV30 AWRHTGSTGELF
TRBV2 ASSVGQGRISPLH
TRBV4-2 ASSQPQGNTEAF
TRBV12-3/TRBV12-4 ASGQNSGNTIY
TRBV3-1/TRBV3-2 ASSQVTRWYNEQF
TRBV24-1 ATSDGGKEAF
TRBV30 AWSVGTSGVETQY
TRBV2 ASKGLPGQGRNEQF
TRBV5-6 ASSNRDRGVTEAF
TRBV5-1 ASSHGYGNTIY
TRBV6-1 ASSELTVGRGTEAF
TRBV19 ASSTYEAF
TRBV6-5 ASSYVDRDGYT
TRBV28 ATYSQGSYGYT
TRBV6-1 ASSERGFGTENYGYT
TRBV9 ASSASGGDETQY
TRBV30 AWSEGGLGNSPLH
TRBV6-1 ASSELLAGDEQF
TRBV27 ASSLSRDSPLH
TRBV30 AWARSWGLNEQF
TRBV4-1 ASSQDRGVEQY
TRBV18 ASSSTQDSQLYYEQY
TRBV2 ASGRAKGMTGNTIY
TRBV2 ASSVSAGEPYEQY
TRBV7-2 ASSQRQGSGNTIY
TRBV21-1 ASSKGGQMNTEAF
TRBV6-5 ASSYSRGNYGYT
TRBV7-9 AASAFGGDLNEQF
TRBV12-3/TRBV12-4 ASSSQVTDTQY
TRBV9 ASSVYRGIYNEQF
TRBV30 AWSINNEGHGYT
TRBV4-1 ASSQDQGSTEAF
TRBV10-1 ASSGASGANTDTQY
TRBV29-1 SVATPARDYGYT
TRBV28 ASSPRRQEQY
TRBV7-3 ASSPYLAPYNEQF
TRBV27 ASSFQGQGMGGYT
TRBV3-1/TRBV3-2 ASSQDLVAGGPYEQY
TRBV5-1 ASSSRDPGGEKLF
TRBV19 ASSLGTELEAF